These 11 T cell receptor beta chains came from one sample sequenced in a study of brain T cells in children with intractable seizures. Some clones are missing from TCRdb's copy, which holds only in-frame ones; the method was immunoSEQ multiplex PCR. The table has 35,000 to 50,000 clones, more than 80% seen once. The source material was peripheral blood, sampled at surgery. These receptors came from a girl aged 2 to 10 with tuberous sclerosis and intractable seizures.

The CDR3 DNA reads TGTGCCAGCAGCTTAGAACTGGGGGCCGCTGATACGCAGTATTTT. Its protein is CASSLELGAADTQYF. The rearrangement links TRBV7-9 to TRBJ2-3; TRBD1 might be the D (6 bases). The length of the CDR3 is 15 residues. In germline, CDR1 is SEHNR, CDR2 FQNEAQ (reference sequence). Between the trimmed V and J ends, which lost 1 base and 6 bases, there was a span of 14 bases.

The V and J genes are TRBV9 and TRBJ2-2; D is perhaps TRBD1 (5 bases). V lost 3 bases, J lost 0 bases, and 12 bases lay in between. Germline CDR1 and CDR2: SGDLS and YYNGEE. There are 16 residues in the CDR3. The CDR3 DNA sequence: TGTGCCAGCAGCGGAAGGCTGACAGCGAACACCGGGGAGCTGTTTTTT. Encoded protein: CASSGRLTANTGELFF.

The chain carries TRBV30 and TRBJ1-2; perhaps TRBD1 as D (5 bases). Between the trimmed V and J ends, which lost 1 base and 8 bases, there was a span of 11 bases. CDR3 length equals 12 residues. Germline V gene data show CDR1 as GTSNPN and CDR2 as SVGIG (reference sequence). The CDR3 sequence: CAWSDGAGGYTF. The CDR3 region has the DNA TGTGCCTGGAGTGACGGGGCGGGAGGCTACACCTTC.

The CDR3 DNA reads TGTGCCATCAGTGAGTCGCAGAACACCGGGGAGCTGTTTTTT. It encodes CAISESQNTGELFF. V gene TRBV10-3 combines with J gene TRBJ2-2; D is uncertain. The CDR3 sequence is 14 residues long. Germline V lookup: CDR1 ENHRY, CDR2 SYGVKD. V dropped 0 bases and J dropped 1 base, with 3 bases sitting between them.

This rearrangement joins TRBV18 to TRBJ2-3; the match to TRBD2 covers 12 bases. This CDR3 region has 16 residues. The V segment lost 3 bases and the J segment 3 bases; nucleotides outside the gene matches: 4. The germline V gene has CDR1 KGHSH and CDR2 LQKENI. CDR3 residues: CASSPSLAGGTDTQYF. CDR3 coding DNA: TGTGCCAGCTCACCGAGTCTAGCGGGGGGGACAGATACGCAGTATTTT. Full variable domain (outside the CDR3, taken from reference TRBV18 and TRBJ2-3): NAGVMQNPRHLVRRRGQEARLRCSPMKGHSHVYWYRQLPEEGLKFMVYLQKENIIDESGMPKERFSAEFPKEGPSILRIQQVVRGDSAAYFCASSPSLAGGTDTQYFGPGTRLTVL.

This chain uses TRBV6-5 with TRBJ1-1; D not certain. The CDR3 is made up of 14 amino acids. The V end lost 2 bases, the J end lost 5 bases, and 12 bases lay between the germline ends. Germline assignment: CDR1 MNHEY and CDR2 SVGAGI. The CDR3 region has the DNA TGTGCCAGCAGTTACAGGAGCCCCTCGACTGAAGCTTTCTTT. Its translation is CASSYRSPSTEAFF.

The rearrangement joins TRBV24-1 to TRBJ2-1; TRBD1 might be the D (5 bases). The V and J ends lost 5 bases and 5 bases respectively, with 6 bases between them. CDR1 and CDR2 from the germline V gene are KGHDR and SFDVKD. This CDR3 contains 12 residues. The CDR3 DNA reads as TGTGCCACCAGTGGGACACACAATGAGCAGTTCTTC. Its translation: CATSGTHNEQFF.

The rearrangement links TRBV4-1 to TRBJ1-5, with TRBD1 identical over 7 bases. The trim removed 1 base at V and 7 bases at J, leaving 7 bases unmatched. The CDR3 sequence is 15 residues long. Germline V CDR1 and CDR2: MGHRA, YSYEKL. The CDR3 sequence: CASSQARQGRQPQHF. In DNA form, the CDR3 reads TGCGCCAGCAGCCAAGCCAGACAGGGCAGGCAGCCCCAGCATTTT.

The chain couples TRBV4-1 to TRBJ2-3; 8 bases agree with TRBD2. The CDR3 totals 14 residues. Germline V gives CDR1 MGHRA, CDR2 YSYEKL. The J segment lost 4 bases and the V segment lost 2 bases, leaving 2 bases of the junction unmatched. This chain's CDR3 is CASSQTGGPDTQYF. CDR3 in DNA: TGCGCCAGCAGCCAAACGGGGGGGCCAGATACGCAGTATTTT.

CDR3 region: CASSLYAGTGELFF. In DNA, the CDR3 is TGTGCCAGCAGCTTGTATGCGGGAACCGGGGAGCTGTTTTTT. The V and J genes are TRBV5-4 and TRBJ2-2; possible D gene TRBD2, 6 bases. CDR1 is SGHNT, CDR2 YYREEE, per germline (reference sequence). This CDR3 spans 14 amino acids. The ends were cut back, 1 base at V and 5 bases at J, with 9 bases in the middle.

In nucleotides, the CDR3 is TGCGCCAGCTGCGATATAGTCCAGAGCTCCTACAATGAGCAGTTCTTC. It is translated as CASCDIVQSSYNEQFF. The chain is built from TRBV10-2 and TRBJ2-1; D is ambiguous. CDR3 size: 16 residues. Per the germline V gene, CDR1 is WSHSY and CDR2 is SAAADI. Trimming took off 8 bases at V and 0 bases at J, with 17 bases between the two ends.